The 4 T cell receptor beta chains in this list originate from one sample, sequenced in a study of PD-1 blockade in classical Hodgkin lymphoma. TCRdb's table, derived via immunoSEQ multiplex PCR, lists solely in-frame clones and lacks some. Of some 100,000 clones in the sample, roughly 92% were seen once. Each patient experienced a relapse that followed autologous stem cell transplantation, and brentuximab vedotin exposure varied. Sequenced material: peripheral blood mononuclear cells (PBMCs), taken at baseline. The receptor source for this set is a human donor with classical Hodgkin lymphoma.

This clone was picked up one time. CDR3 in DNA: TGCGCCAGCAGCCAAGGACCCACCCAGACAGATACGCAGTATTTT. It specifies CASSQGPTQTDTQYF. The chain couples TRBV4-1 to TRBJ2-3; D gene uncertain. Trimming took 1 base from V and 3 from J, leaving 11 bases between them. In germline, CDR1 is MGHRA, CDR2 YSYEKL. The CDR3 covers 15 residues.

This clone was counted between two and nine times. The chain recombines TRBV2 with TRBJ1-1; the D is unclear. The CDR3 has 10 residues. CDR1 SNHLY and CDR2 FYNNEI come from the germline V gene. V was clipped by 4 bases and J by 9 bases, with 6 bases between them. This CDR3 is CASSVSQAFF. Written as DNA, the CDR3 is TGTGCCAGCAGTGTCAGCCAAGCTTTCTTT.

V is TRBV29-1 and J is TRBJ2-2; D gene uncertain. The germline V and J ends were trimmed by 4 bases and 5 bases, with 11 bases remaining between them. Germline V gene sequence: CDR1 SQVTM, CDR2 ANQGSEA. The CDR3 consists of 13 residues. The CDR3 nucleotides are TGCAGCGTTGTCTCAAGTGGTACCGGGGAGCTGTTTTTT. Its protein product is CSVVSSGTGELFF.

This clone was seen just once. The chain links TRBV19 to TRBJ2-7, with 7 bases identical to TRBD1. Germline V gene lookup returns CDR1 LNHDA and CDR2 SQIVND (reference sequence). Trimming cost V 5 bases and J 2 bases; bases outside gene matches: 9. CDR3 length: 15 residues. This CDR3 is CASSPRQGPTYEQYF. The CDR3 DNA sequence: TGTGCCAGTAGTCCCCGACAGGGTCCTACCTACGAGCAGTACTTC.